What follows are 22 T cell receptor beta chains derived from one specimen sequenced in a study of blood T cell repertoires in COVID-19. Method: immunoSEQ multiplex PCR; TCRdb's copy keeps in-frame clones and lacks some. Among more than 200,000 clones listed, roughly 80% were seen once. The sample consisted of peripheral blood. These receptors were collected from a woman aged 80 or over with acute or convalescent COVID-19.

This clone has only one observation. The V gene is TRBV18, the J gene TRBJ2-1; possibly TRBD2 for D (7 bases). Germline CDR1 and CDR2: KGHSH and LQKENI. V was shortened by 8 bases and J by 10 bases, with 21 bases between the two germline ends. The CDR3 totals 14 residues. CDR3 nucleotide sequence: TGTGCCAGCCGATATTTGGGGGGGGCCCGAGAGCAGTTCTTC. It codes for CASRYLGGAREQFF.

The chain joins TRBV18 to TRBJ2-2, with D perhaps TRBD2 (5 bases). Germline V gene sequence: CDR1 KGHSH, CDR2 LQKENI. The CDR3 spans 15 residues. V gave up 3 bases and J gave up 0 bases, with 8 bases separating them. The CDR3 DNA reads TGTGCCAGCTCACCCGGACTGCCGAACACCGGGGAGCTGTTTTTT. It specifies CASSPGLPNTGELFF.

The rearrangement uses TRBV6-5 and TRBJ1-4; TRBD1 agrees at 7 bases. This CDR3 has 15 residues. Trimming removed 2 bases from V and 7 bases from J; junction bases left unmatched: 7. Germline V gives CDR1 MNHEY, CDR2 SVGAGI. CDR3: CASSYTTGLSEKLFF. The DNA of the CDR3 is TGTGCCAGCAGTTACACGACAGGGTTGAGTGAAAAACTGTTTTTT.

This sequence joins TRBV27 and TRBJ1-1; possible D gene TRBD1, 5 bases. Germline V gene data show CDR1 as MNHEY and CDR2 as SMNVEV (reference sequence). V was clipped by 0 bases and J by 6 bases, with 11 bases between them. The CDR3 has 14 residues. CDR3 sequence: CASSLSRVAPEAFF. CDR3 DNA: TGTGCCAGCAGTTTATCCAGGGTCGCCCCTGAAGCTTTCTTT.

The chain uses TRBV11-2 and TRBJ2-1, with no clear D. CDR1 is SGHAT and CDR2 is FQNNGV in the germline V gene. The CDR3 has 13 amino acids. The V end lost 1 base, the J end lost 6 bases, and 7 bases lay between the germline ends. CDR3 DNA: TGTGCCAGCAGCTTAGCAGAAATCAATGAGCAGTTCTTC. This codes for CASSLAEINEQFF.

The CDR3, as DNA: TGTGCCTGGAGTATCGGAGAGGCGAACACTGAAGCTTTCTTT. It encodes CAWSIGEANTEAFF. The chain links TRBV30 to TRBJ1-1; D gene unclear. The CDR3 has 14 amino acids. CDR1 GTSNPN and CDR2 SVGIG come from the germline V gene (reference sequence). V gave up 2 bases and J gave up 1 base, with 11 bases separating them.

CDR3 amino acids: CAINFRQGALDEQFF. The CDR3 region has the DNA TGTGCCATCAACTTTAGACAGGGGGCATTGGATGAGCAGTTCTTC. V is TRBV10-3 and J is TRBJ2-1, with 10 bases matching TRBD1. J lost 8 bases, V lost 7 bases, and 11 bases had no gene match. This CDR3 region has 15 residues. The germline V gene has CDR1 ENHRY and CDR2 SYGVKD.

This sequence joins TRBV19 and TRBJ1-1; 8 bases line up with TRBD1. CDR1 and CDR2 (germline): LNHDA, SQIVND (reference sequence). V gave up 4 bases and J gave up 1 base; unmatched junction bases: 5. The CDR3 length is 15 residues. DNA of the CDR3: TGTGCCAGTAGTACCTTCGGACAGGGGAACACTGAAGCTTTCTTT. Protein product: CASSTFGQGNTEAFF.

This sequence joins TRBV7-2 and TRBJ2-1; TRBD2 matches 15 bases. From germline, CDR1 is SGHTA and CDR2 FQGNSA. This CDR3 is 16 amino acids long. The ends lost 5 bases at V and 7 bases at J; junction bases unmatched: 6. DNA of the CDR3: TGTGCCAGCAGCATCGGGACTAGCGGGGGGAGGAATGAGCAGTTCTTC. It specifies CASSIGTSGGRNEQFF.

V usage is TRBV19 and J usage is TRBJ1-5; D possibly corresponds to TRBD1 (5 bases). This CDR3 has 14 residues. Deletions cut 4 bases from V and 5 bases from J, with 12 bases between. The V gene's germline CDR1 is LNHDA and CDR2 SQIVND (reference sequence). DNA for the CDR3: TGTGCCAGTAGTACGCAGGGACTGGATCAGCCCCAGCATTTT. It encodes CASSTQGLDQPQHF.

The gene calls are TRBV3-1 (or the pseudogene TRBV3-2) and TRBJ1-1, with 8 nucleotides matching TRBD1. Trimming took 5 bases from V and 4 from J; bases not matched to a gene: 6. The CDR3 extends over 14 amino acids. The germline V gene encodes CDR1 LGHDT and CDR2 YNNKEL (reference sequence). This CDR3 reads CASSSGTGGTEAFF. Here the CDR3 DNA reads TGTGCCAGCAGCTCCGGGACAGGTGGCACTGAAGCTTTCTTT.

The V gene is TRBV2, the J gene TRBJ1-1; TRBD1 matches at 8 bases. The CDR3 has 13 residues. The germline V gene encodes CDR1 SNHLY and CDR2 FYNNEI. With 8 bases clipped from V and 4 bases from J, the junction kept 6 bases outside the gene matches. The CDR3 bases are TGTGCCAGCGCTCAGGGGGCGAGCACTGAAGCTTTCTTT. Protein: CASAQGASTEAFF.

This clone is a singleton in its sample. The chain combines TRBV28 with TRBJ1-5, with a possible D match to TRBD1 (6 bases). Germline V gene data show CDR1 as MDHEN and CDR2 as SYDVKM. V was cut by 6 bases and J by 2 bases, with 14 bases left in between. The CDR3 length is 15 residues. The CDR3 DNA sequence: TGTGCCAGCAGCCTACAGGGTTTTGGCAATCAGCCCCAGCATTTT. Its translation: CASSLQGFGNQPQHF.

CDR3 coding DNA: TGTGCCAGCAGCAGGGGGCGCGGAGAGACCCAGTACTTC. Its translation is CASSRGRGETQYF. The J gene is TRBJ2-5, the V gene TRBV2, with 8 bases lining up with TRBD1. The V and J ends lost 6 bases and 4 bases, in that order; junction bases with no gene match: 4. The CDR3 runs 13 residues. Germline loops: CDR1 SNHLY, CDR2 FYNNEI.

The chain carries TRBV21-1 and TRBJ2-7; the listed D gene, TRBD1, was not tested against the DNA. TRBV21-1 is a recognized pseudogene. This CDR3 is built from 14 residues. The CDR3 nucleotides are TGTGCCAGCAGCAAACACAGGACGGGCTACGAGCAGTACTTC. Its translation is CASSKHRTGYEQYF.

This chain joins TRBV5-1 and TRBJ1-4; 7 bases are shared with TRBD1. After removal of 4 bases from V and 4 bases from J, the junction contained 7 bases not matched to a gene. Per germline, CDR1 SGHRS and CDR2 YFSETQ. The CDR3 contains 15 residues. Here the CDR3 DNA reads TGCGCCAGCAGCCCGGGACAGACCTTTAATGAAAAACTGTTTTTT. Encoded protein: CASSPGQTFNEKLFF.

The chain combines TRBV5-1 with TRBJ1-6; a possible D gene is TRBD1 (6 bases). Germline V CDR1 and CDR2: SGHRS, YFSETQ. This CDR3 comprises 16 residues. Trimming took 1 base from V and 5 from J, leaving 13 bases between them. CDR3 sequence reads: CASSLSPGENNSPLHF. Here the CDR3 DNA reads TGCGCCAGCAGCTTGTCTCCAGGGGAAAATAATTCACCCCTCCACTTT.

The V gene is TRBV28, the J gene TRBJ2-7, with TRBD2 identical over 7 bases. The CDR3 has 13 amino acids. Germline lookup yields CDR1 MDHEN and CDR2 SYDVKM. J lost 2 bases, V lost 5 bases, and 3 bases had no gene match. DNA of the CDR3: TGTGCCAGCAGTACAGGACTAGCCTACGAGCAGTACTTC. Protein sequence: CASSTGLAYEQYF. The variable domain in full, completed from reference TRBV28 and TRBJ2-7, reads DVKVTQSSRYLVKRTGEKVFLECVQDMDHENMFWYRQDPGLGLRLIYFSYDVKMKEKGDIPEGYSVSREKKERFSLILESASTNQTSMYLCASSTGLAYEQYFGPGTRLTVT.

V usage is TRBV15 and J usage is TRBJ2-7; D is unresolved. Trimming cost V 0 bases and J 2 bases, with 11 bases left between them. Germline V gene lookup returns CDR1 LNHNV and CDR2 YYDKDF (reference sequence). The CDR3 has 15 amino acids. In DNA, the CDR3 is TGTGCCACCAGCAGAGATGCTGTTTTAGCCTACGAGCAGTACTTC. Protein product: CATSRDAVLAYEQYF.

The chain has TRBV2 and TRBJ2-7, with TRBD2 matching 10 bases. The CDR3 runs to 19 residues. J gave up 0 bases and V 6 bases, and 17 bases lay outside the gene matches. From germline, CDR1 is SNHLY and CDR2 FYNNEI. CDR3 sequence: CASSRFGLAGAESSYEQYF. The CDR3 DNA follows: TGTGCCAGCAGCCGTTTCGGGCTAGCGGGGGCTGAGAGCTCCTACGAGCAGTACTTC. Together with reference TRBV2 and TRBJ2-7, the CDR3 gives the full variable domain: EPEVTQTPSHQVTQMGQEVILRCVPISNHLYFYWYRQILGQKVEFLVSFYNNEISEKSEIFDDQFSVERPDGSNFTLKIRSTKLEDSAMYFCASSRFGLAGAESSYEQYFGPGTRLTVT.

The chain carries TRBV6-6 and TRBJ2-3, with a weak D call TRBD2 (7 bases). The CDR3 is 16 residues long. Germline CDR1 reads MNHNY; CDR2 reads SVGAGI (reference sequence). The V end lost 8 bases, the J end lost 1 base, and 19 bases lay between the germline ends. The CDR3: CASGPPRGAGTDTQYF. The DNA of the CDR3 is TGTGCCAGCGGCCCCCCCCGGGGGGCAGGCACAGATACGCAGTATTTT.

The gene calls are TRBV6-4 and TRBJ2-2, with TRBD2 identical over 9 bases. This CDR3 is 15 amino acids long. The germline gives CDR1 MRHNA, CDR2 SNTAGT. Trimming removed 3 bases from V and 4 bases from J; junction bases left unmatched: 3. CDR3 sequence reads: CASSDSGGSTGELFF. CDR3 DNA sequence: TGTGCCAGCAGTGATAGCGGGGGTAGCACCGGGGAGCTGTTTTTT.